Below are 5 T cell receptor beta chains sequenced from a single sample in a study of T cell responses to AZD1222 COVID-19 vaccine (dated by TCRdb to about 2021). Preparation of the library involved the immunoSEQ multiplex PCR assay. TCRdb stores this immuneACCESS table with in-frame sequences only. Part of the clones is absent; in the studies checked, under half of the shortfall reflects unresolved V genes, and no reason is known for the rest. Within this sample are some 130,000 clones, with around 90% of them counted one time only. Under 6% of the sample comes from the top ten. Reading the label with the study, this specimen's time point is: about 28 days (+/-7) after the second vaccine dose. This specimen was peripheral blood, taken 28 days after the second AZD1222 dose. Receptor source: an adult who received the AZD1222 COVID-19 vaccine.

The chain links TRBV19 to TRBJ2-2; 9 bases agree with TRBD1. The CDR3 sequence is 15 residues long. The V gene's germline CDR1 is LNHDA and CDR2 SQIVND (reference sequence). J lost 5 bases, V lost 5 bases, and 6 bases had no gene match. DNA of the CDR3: TGTGCCAGTAGTTTATTCGGACAGGGGACCGGGGAGCTGTTTTTT. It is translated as CASSLFGQGTGELFF.

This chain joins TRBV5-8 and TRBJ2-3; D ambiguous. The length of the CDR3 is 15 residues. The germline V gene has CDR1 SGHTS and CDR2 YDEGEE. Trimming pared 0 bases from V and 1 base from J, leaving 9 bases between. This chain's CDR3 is CASSLEVVGTDTQYF. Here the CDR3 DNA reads TGTGCCAGCAGCTTGGAGGTGGTCGGCACAGATACGCAGTATTTT.

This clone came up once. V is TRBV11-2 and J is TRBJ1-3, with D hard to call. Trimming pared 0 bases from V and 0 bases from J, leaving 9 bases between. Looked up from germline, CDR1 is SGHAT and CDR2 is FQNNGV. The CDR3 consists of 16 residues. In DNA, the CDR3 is TGTGCCAGCAGCTTAGATCTGGGCAGCTCTGGAAACACCATATATTTT. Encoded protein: CASSLDLGSSGNTIYF.

The CDR3 region has the DNA TGTGCCAGTAGTATTACGGGGGACGCGTGGCGGGGGGATATAGAGACCCAGTACTTC. As protein: CASSITGDAWRGDIETQYF. This chain uses TRBV19 with TRBJ2-5; the match to TRBD2 covers 8 bases. The ends lost 3 bases at V and 4 bases at J; junction bases unmatched: 19. The CDR3 runs 19 residues. Germline loops: CDR1 LNHDA, CDR2 SQIVND (reference sequence).

CDR3 bases: TGCGCCAGCAGCTTCTCCGGGACAGAGCTCTACGAGCAGTACTTC. Amino acid sequence: CASSFSGTELYEQYF. This chain uses TRBV5-1 with TRBJ2-7; 7 positions agree with TRBD1. V gave up 2 bases and J gave up 3 bases; unmatched junction bases: 8. This CDR3 has 15 residues. Germline V gene lookup returns CDR1 SGHRS and CDR2 YFSETQ.